This T cell receptor beta chain originates from a study of cytomegalovirus exposure and HLA in healthy donors. Study-wide context: Within the Caucasian-associated ancestry cluster were under 85% of the approximately 400 genotyped donors.

With respect to this clone: Its antigen is still unknown.

PCR was performed using 60 Vbeta and 13 Jbeta primers. The table came from immunoSEQ multiplex PCR; TCRdb's copy has only in-frame clones and leaves some out. This table holds about 110,000 clones, around 77% found once. Study-wide results and caveats: Associated with HLA alleles at 0.05 false discovery rate in a later analysis were about 17,000 TCR beta sequences.

This sequence was found in a middle-aged woman in good health and CMV-seropositive. The specimen sequenced was PBMCs.

The CDR3 protein is CASSLGAAGWNYGYTF. CDR3 in DNA: TGCGCCAGCAGCTTAGGGGCCGCAGGATGGAACTATGGCTACACCTTC. The V call is TRBV5-1, the J call TRBJ1-2, with a weak D call TRBD1 (5 bases). The V gene's germline CDR1 is SGHRS and CDR2 YFSETQ. The CDR3 has 16 amino acids. V was trimmed by 2 bases and J by 2 bases, leaving 16 bases between them.